The source of this T cell receptor beta chain is a study of cytomegalovirus exposure and HLA in healthy donors. PCR used 60 Vbeta primers and 13 Jbeta primers. The table came from immunoSEQ multiplex PCR; TCRdb's copy has only in-frame clones and leaves some out. The sample lists 150,000 or so clones, approximately 72% occurring once. Only a few counts were recorded for this clone. V was cut by 4 bases and J by 3 bases, with 6 bases left in between. The CDR3 is 11 amino acids. Germline CDR1 and CDR2: SQVTM and ANQGSEA. This TCR derives from a man aged 40-49 years in good health and CMV-seropositive. This chain connects TRBV29-1 to TRBJ1-2, with D possibly TRBD1 on 5 matching bases. Sequenced material: PBMCs. CDR3 in amino acids: CSVGGDYGYTF. As DNA, the CDR3 is TGCAGCGTTGGGGGGGACTATGGCTACACCTTC.